This TCR beta chain was sequenced during a study of T cell repertoires in cytomegalovirus infection. Whole-study context: It was the public TCR beta signatures that indicated both CMV infection and matching HLA type.

TCRdb analysed the reads with MiXCR anew, one entry per CDR3 protein. The sample includes around 280,000 distinct CDR3 sequences, approximately 15% of them seen just once. A remark on this clonotype: Its antigen is undetermined.

The CDR3 loop spans 16 amino acids. From germline, CDR1 is MGHRA and CDR2 YSYEKL. The ends were cut back, 4 bases at V and 0 bases at J, with 13 bases in the middle. Study results and limitations: Summed public TCR beta family frequency identified CMV carriers bearing the relevant HLA.

The source material was PBMCs. This receptor was obtained from a human donor in good health (CMV status not recorded). Some clones in this sample may be carry-over from other donors' samples. This chain joins TRBV4-1 and TRBJ2-1, with D perhaps TRBD1 (6 bases). This chain's CDR3 is CASSPTDRLSYNEQFF. DNA for the CDR3: TGCGCCAGCAGCCCTACCGACAGGCTCTCCTACAATGAGCAGTTCTTC.